The sequence of this TCR beta chain was determined in a study of cytomegalovirus exposure and HLA in healthy donors. General study results and limits: It was shown in a later analysis that HLA-associated TCR beta chains were more clonally expanded than other, equally common chains. Fewer N-insertions than the approximately 700-donor mean were reportedly shown by an Asian-associated ancestry cluster in a later analysis.

The study ran its PCR with 60 Vbeta and 13 Jbeta primers. TCRdb's copy holds only in-frame clones and misses some; the assay was immunoSEQ multiplex PCR. The sample yields about 190,000 clones, more than 65% seen once. Comments on this clone: Its antigen is still unknown.

The CDR3 contains 17 residues. Trimming cost V 7 bases and J 0 bases; bases outside gene matches: 6. The germline CDR1 and CDR2 sequences are SNHLY and FYNNEI. The sample comprised PBMCs. The receptor comes from a man between 45 and 60 years old in good health and CMV-seronegative. This chain uses TRBV2 with TRBJ2-1, with 13 bases aligning to TRBD2. CDR3 in amino acids: CASNQLAGGSSYNEQFF. CDR3 nucleotide sequence: TGTGCCAGCAATCAACTAGCGGGGGGGAGCTCCTACAATGAGCAGTTCTTC.